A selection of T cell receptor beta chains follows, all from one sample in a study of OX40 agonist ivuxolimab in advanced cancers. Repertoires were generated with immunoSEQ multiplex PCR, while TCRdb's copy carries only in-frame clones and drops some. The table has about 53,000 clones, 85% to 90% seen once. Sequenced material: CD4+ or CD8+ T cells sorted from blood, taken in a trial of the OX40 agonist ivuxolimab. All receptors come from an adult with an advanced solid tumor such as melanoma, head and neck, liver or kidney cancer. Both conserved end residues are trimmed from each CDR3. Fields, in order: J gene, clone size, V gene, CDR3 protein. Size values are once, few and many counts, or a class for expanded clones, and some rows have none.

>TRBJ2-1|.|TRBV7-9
ASSDPQGYNEQF
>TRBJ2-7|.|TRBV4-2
ASSQEAGGSTYEQY
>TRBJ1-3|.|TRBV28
ASSLFGRESGNTIY
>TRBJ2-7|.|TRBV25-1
ASSEYYREYEQY
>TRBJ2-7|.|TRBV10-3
AISDGLSYEQY
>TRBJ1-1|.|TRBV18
ASSPALEGHTEAF
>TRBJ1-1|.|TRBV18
ASSPPGQGVWAEAF
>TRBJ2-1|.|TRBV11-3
ASSPLSSGSNNEQF
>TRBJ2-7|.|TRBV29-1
SSLDGSYEQY
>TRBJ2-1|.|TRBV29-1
SVEVRLAFYNEQF
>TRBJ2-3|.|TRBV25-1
ASSTAGVVSRTDTQY
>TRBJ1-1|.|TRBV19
ASSIGLQNTEAF
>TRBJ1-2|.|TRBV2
ASYQGESYT
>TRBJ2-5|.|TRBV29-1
SAQQGGQETQY
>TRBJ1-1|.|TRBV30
AWRDSLVTEAF
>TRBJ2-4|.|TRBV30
AWRPPGSKNIQY
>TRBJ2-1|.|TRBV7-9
ASSPRGALKYDEQF
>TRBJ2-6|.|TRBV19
ASGQVLSGANVLT
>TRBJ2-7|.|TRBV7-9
ASSPGLAASYEQY
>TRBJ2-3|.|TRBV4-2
ASSQDLRVTDTQY
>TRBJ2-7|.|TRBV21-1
ASSKGKRCPYEQY
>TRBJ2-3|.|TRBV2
ASSDRRGASTDTQY
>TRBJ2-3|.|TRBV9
ASSAGLAGGTDTQY
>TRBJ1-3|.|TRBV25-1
ASSSDMNGNTIY
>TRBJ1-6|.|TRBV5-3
ASSLHRANSPLH
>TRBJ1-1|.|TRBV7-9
ASSTLTGRAEAF
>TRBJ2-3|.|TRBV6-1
ASSVAGDLFNTQY
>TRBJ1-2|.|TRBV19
ASNPERGQNYGYT
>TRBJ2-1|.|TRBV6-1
ASSGPGPGYEQF
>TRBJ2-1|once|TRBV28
ASISAGEPYNEQF
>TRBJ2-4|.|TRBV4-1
ASSQDPSGGAKNIQY
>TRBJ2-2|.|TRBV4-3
ASSQPDRAGELF
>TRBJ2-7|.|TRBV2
ASQGESPYEQY
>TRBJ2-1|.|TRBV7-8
ASSLGGSEQF
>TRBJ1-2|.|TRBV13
AGGTSNYGYT
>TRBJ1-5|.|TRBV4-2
ASSQEVGGFGQPQH
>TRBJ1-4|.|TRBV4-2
ASSPVIAGLEEKLF
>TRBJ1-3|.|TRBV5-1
ASSIGTGASGNTIY
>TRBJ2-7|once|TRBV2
ASSHLGQGAGEQY
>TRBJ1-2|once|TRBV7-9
ASSHGTAGYGYT
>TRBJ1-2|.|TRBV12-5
ASGPGVGRDYGYT
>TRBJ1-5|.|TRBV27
ASSPRVGNQPQH
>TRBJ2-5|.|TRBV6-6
ASSYLRVRETQY
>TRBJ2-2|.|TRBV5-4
ASSLGDRDTGELF
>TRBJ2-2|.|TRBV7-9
ASSHSGGSTGELF
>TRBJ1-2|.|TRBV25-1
ASRGTGGAGGYT
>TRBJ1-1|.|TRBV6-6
ASSLQGGTEAF